This TCR beta chain was found in a study of cytomegalovirus exposure and HLA in healthy donors. PCR involved 60 Vbeta and 13 Jbeta primers. Sequenced by immunoSEQ multiplex PCR; TCRdb stores in-frame clones only, minus some. This sample contains around 55,000 clones. Germline V gene data show CDR1 as ENHRY and CDR2 as SYGVKD. The CDR3 loop spans 14 amino acids. V trimming: 10 bases; J trimming: 4 bases; junction bases outside the gene matches: 11. The V gene is TRBV10-3, the J gene TRBJ2-5; 8 nucleotides line up with TRBD2. This TCR derives from a man aged 45-65 years in good health and CMV-seropositive. Source material: PBMCs. The CDR3, as DNA: TGTGCCACCGGGGCCGGGAGGGGGAGAGAGACCCAGTACTTC. This gives the protein CATGAGRGRETQYF.